The rows below give T cell receptor beta chains drawn from one sample of a study of graft-versus-host responses after intestinal transplantation. Clones were read by immunoSEQ multiplex PCR, and TCRdb kept only the in-frame ones, dropping some. The sample records roughly 4,200 clones, about 43% being singletons. The material was alloreactive CD8+ T cells from a mixed lymphocyte reaction culture, obtained before transplantation. The source of these receptors is a human patient who was an organ donor for intestinal transplantation. The CDR3 runs from the conserved cysteine through the conserved F or W. The D gene is left open where the match is weak. A row's size may be missing; if present it is once, few, many or a size class.

TRBJ1-2 | TRBD1 | TRBV29-1 | large | CSVMTGPLDGGYTF | TGCAGCGTCATGACAGGGCCCCTAGATGGTGGCTACACCTTC
TRBJ2-3 | NA | TRBV29-1 | NA | CSVNTYTDTQYF | TGCAGCGTGAACACATACACAGATACGCAGTATTTT
TRBJ2-7 | TRBD2 | TRBV9 | NA | CASSAEGGGRAYEQYF | TGTGCCAGCAGTGCCGAGGGGGGCGGGAGGGCCTACGAGCAGTACTTC
TRBJ2-1 | NA | TRBV4-1 | NA | CASSQVYVLPFRYNEQFF | TGCGCCAGCAGCCAAGTCTACGTCCTCCCTTTTCGGTACAATGAGCAGTTCTTC
TRBJ2-1 | NA | TRBV2 | NA | CASSSEPGNEQFF | TGTGCCAGCAGTTCAGAACCGGGCAATGAGCAGTTCTTC
TRBJ2-1 | NA | TRBV5-8 | NA | CASSYGLGSYNEQFF | TGTGCCAGCAGCTACGGACTGGGCTCCTACAATGAGCAGTTCTTC
TRBJ2-1 | TRBD2 | TRBV7-3 | NA | CASSLSRTSDYNEQFF | TGTGCCAGCAGCTTAAGCCGGACTAGCGACTACAATGAGCAGTTCTTC
TRBJ2-1 | TRBD2 | TRBV10-1 | NA | CASEIAGAPYNEQFF | TGCGCCAGCGAGATAGCGGGAGCTCCCTACAATGAGCAGTTCTTC
TRBJ2-5 | TRBD1 | TRBV5-6 | NA | CASSLGQGQETQYF | TGTGCCAGCAGCTTGGGACAGGGACAAGAGACCCAGTACTTC
TRBJ2-7 | NA | TRBV21-1 | once | CASGKGWGERRFQQYF | TGTGCCAGCGGCAAAGGGTGGGGGGAGAGGCGTTTCCAGCAGTACTTC
TRBJ1-5 | NA | TRBV5-1 | NA | CASSLVDIEFQPQHF | TGCGCCAGCAGCTTGGTGGACATCGAGTTTCAGCCCCAGCATTTT
TRBJ2-7 | TRBD1 | TRBV5-6 | NA | CASSFSTGTSYEQYF | TGTGCCAGCAGCTTTTCGACAGGGACCTCCTACGAGCAGTACTTC
TRBJ2-7 | TRBD2 | TRBV18 | NA | CASSPTSGSYEQYF | TGTGCCAGCTCACCGACTAGCGGCTCCTACGAGCAGTACTTC
TRBJ2-1 | TRBD2 | TRBV28 | medium-sized | CASSLAGGYNEQFF | TGTGCCAGCAGTTTAGCGGGGGGGTACAATGAGCAGTTCTTC
TRBJ2-1 | NA | TRBV6-4 | few | CASSDSRFDSGSSYNEQFF | TGTGCCAGCAGTGACTCGAGGTTCGATAGCGGAAGCTCCTACAATGAGCAGTTCTTC
TRBJ1-2 | NA | TRBV6-1 | NA | CASMAVLGGNYGYTF | TGTGCCAGCATGGCCGTTTTGGGGGGTAACTATGGCTACACCTTC
TRBJ2-7 | NA | TRBV28 | NA | CASSLTEIYEQYF | TGTGCCAGCAGTTTAACAGAGATCTACGAGCAGTACTTC
TRBJ2-7 | TRBD2 | TRBV27 | NA | CASSLGTSVWYEQYF | TGTGCCAGCAGTCTTGGGACTAGCGTATGGTACGAGCAGTACTTC
TRBJ1-5 | NA | TRBV27 | NA | CASSCGYQPQHF | TGTGCCAGCAGTTGTGGCTATCAGCCCCAGCATTTT
TRBJ1-2 | NA | TRBV29-1 | medium-sized | CSVLSNYGYTF | TGCAGCGTTTTAAGCAACTATGGCTACACCTTC
TRBJ2-3 | NA | TRBV27 | NA | CASQPILGRGRTDTQYF | TGTGCCAGCCAACCTATTTTGGGCAGGGGAAGGACAGATACGCAGTATTTT
TRBJ2-3 | NA | TRBV4-3 | few | CASSQVLSGPDTQYF | TGCGCCAGCAGCCAAGTGCTTAGTGGGCCAGATACGCAGTATTTT
TRBJ2-3 | TRBD2 | TRBV9 | NA | CASSVGLELADEGTQYF | TGTGCCAGCAGCGTAGGCCTTGAGCTAGCGGACGAAGGAACGCAGTATTTT
TRBJ2-1 | TRBD2 | TRBV5-1 | few | CASSLGAPGGPYNEQFF | TGCGCCAGCAGCTTGGGGGCGCCGGGAGGGCCTTACAATGAGCAGTTCTTC
TRBJ2-5 | NA | TRBV2 | NA | CASSAGVLGGETQYF | TGTGCCAGCAGCGCCGGGGTCCTAGGGGGAGAGACCCAGTACTTC
TRBJ2-7 | NA | TRBV9 | NA | CASSERSRKTREQYF | TGTGCCAGCAGCGAACGGAGTCGGAAAACTCGCGAGCAGTACTTC
TRBJ2-5 | TRBD1 | TRBV29-1 | medium-sized | CSVSPRTGKKETQYF | TGCAGCGTTTCTCCCAGGACAGGGAAAAAAGAGACCCAGTACTTC
TRBJ2-3 | TRBD1 | TRBV7-9 | NA | CASSLGDRGGHASTDTQYF | TGTGCCAGCAGCTTAGGGGACAGGGGTGGCCACGCTAGCACAGATACGCAGTATTTT
TRBJ2-7 | TRBD2 | TRBV5-1 | large | CASSLVGGGYEQYF | TGCGCCAGCAGCTTGGTTGGGGGAGGGTACGAGCAGTACTTC
TRBJ2-7 | NA | TRBV30 | few | CAWSAGVSYEQYF | TGTGCCTGGAGTGCCGGTGTCTCCTACGAGCAGTACTTC
TRBJ2-7 | TRBD1 | TRBV10-3 | NA | CAIRWGTEAYEQYF | TGTGCCATCCGGTGGGGGACAGAAGCCTACGAGCAGTACTTC
TRBJ2-7 | TRBD1 | TRBV4-3 | NA | CASSQGTGQGSYEQYF | TGCGCCAGCAGCCAAGGGACGGGACAGGGCTCCTACGAGCAGTACTTC
TRBJ2-7 | TRBD1 | TRBV6-1 | few | CASSEIGGVVDYEQYF | TGTGCCAGCAGTGAAATAGGGGGCGTTGTGGACTACGAGCAGTACTTC
TRBJ2-7 | NA | TRBV27 | NA | CASSSPRLFSYEQYF | TGTGCCAGCAGTTCTCCGCGCCTTTTCTCCTACGAGCAGTACTTC
TRBJ2-7 | TRBD1 | TRBV4-3 | few | CASSQDWDRGYEQYF | TGCGCCAGCAGCCAAGACTGGGACAGGGGTTACGAGCAGTACTTC
TRBJ1-4 | NA | TRBV19 | NA | CASSIRGGRNSNEKLFF | TGTGCCAGTAGTATACGGGGGGGACGGAATTCTAATGAAAAACTGTTTTTT
TRBJ2-1 | TRBD2 | TRBV7-6 | once | CASSLAGGLAALTSYNEQFF | TGTGCCAGCAGCTTAGCGGGGGGACTAGCGGCACTGACCTCCTACAATGAGCAGTTCTTC
TRBJ2-3 | TRBD2 | TRBV6-4 | NA | CASSELAGGRTDTQYF | TGTGCCAGCAGTGAGTTAGCGGGAGGGCGCACAGATACGCAGTATTTT
TRBJ2-2 | NA | TRBV7-9 | NA | CASGTGGELFF | TGTGCCAGCGGTACGGGCGGGGAGCTGTTTTTT
TRBJ1-5 | TRBD1 | TRBV28 | few | CASIPRDRDLSNQPQHF | TGTGCCAGCATCCCCCGGGACAGGGACCTTAGCAATCAGCCCCAGCATTTT
TRBJ2-7 | TRBD1 | TRBV2 | few | CASSAGQGWTYEQYF | TGTGCCAGCAGTGCGGGACAGGGATGGACCTACGAGCAGTACTTC
TRBJ2-1 | TRBD2 | TRBV28 | NA | CASSLGLAGNEQFF | TGTGCCAGCAGTTTAGGACTAGCGGGAAATGAGCAGTTCTTC
TRBJ2-3 | NA | TRBV4-2 | NA | CASGQAPEADTQYF | TGTGCCAGCGGCCAAGCCCCCGAGGCGGATACGCAGTATTTT
TRBJ2-7 | TRBD1 | TRBV7-7 | NA | CASSWGQGSYEQYF | TGTGCTAGCAGCTGGGGACAGGGATCCTACGAGCAGTACTTC
TRBJ2-7 | NA | TRBV4-1 | NA | CASSQALWSPYEQYF | TGCGCCAGCAGCCAAGCGCTATGGAGCCCCTACGAGCAGTACTTC
TRBJ1-4 | TRBD1 | TRBV7-2 | NA | CASSLDRRHEKLFF | TGTGCCAGCAGCCTGGACAGGCGACATGAAAAACTGTTTTTT
TRBJ1-5 | TRBD1 | TRBV12-5 | NA | CASGLVWGTGVNF | TGTGCTAGTGGTTTGGTGTGGGGGACAGGGGTAAATTTT
TRBJ2-1 | TRBD1 | TRBV9 | few | CASSVQGGTGADEQFF | TGTGCCAGCAGCGTTCAAGGGGGGACAGGGGCGGATGAGCAGTTCTTC
TRBJ2-6 | NA | TRBV14 | NA | CASSQDSYISGANVLTF | TGTGCCAGCAGCCAAGATAGCTATATCTCTGGGGCCAACGTCCTGACTTTC
TRBJ1-1 | TRBD1 | TRBV4-2 | NA | CASRTGESTEAFF | TGTGCCAGTCGGACAGGGGAGAGCACTGAAGCTTTCTTT
TRBJ2-3 | NA | TRBV11-2 | NA | CASSVSGGSTDTQYF | TGTGCCAGCAGCGTATCCGGAGGGAGCACAGATACGCAGTATTTT
TRBJ2-1 | NA | TRBV4-1 | few | CASSQEEEDEQFF | TGCGCCAGCAGCCAAGAAGAGGAGGATGAGCAGTTCTTC
TRBJ1-2 | NA | TRBV7-8 | NA | CASRLGGGSNYGYTF | TGTGCCAGCCGCTTAGGGGGGGGATCGAACTATGGCTACACCTTC
TRBJ2-1 | TRBD1 | TRBV7-9 | NA | CASIEFTGDIEQFF | TGTGCCAGCATCGAGTTTACAGGGGATATTGAGCAGTTCTTC
TRBJ1-4 | NA | TRBV21-1 | NA | CASSIRIATKVHNEKLFF | TGTGCCAGCAGCATCAGAATAGCTACAAAGGTGCATAATGAAAAACTGTTTTTT